This T cell receptor beta chain appears in the sequencing data of a study of blood T cell repertoires in COVID-19. The CDR3 consists of 17 residues. V lost 4 bases and J lost 7; bases outside the gene matches: 10. Germline CDR1 is LNHDA and CDR2 is SQIVND (reference sequence). Produced via immunoSEQ multiplex PCR; TCRdb's table is partial and in-frame only. This sample yields approximately 210,000 clones, of which around 80% are seen a single time; about 4.5% belongs to the top ten. The chain is built from TRBV19 and TRBJ1-6, with 10 nucleotides matching TRBD1. Sequencing was carried out using PBMCs or T cells enriched from blood (not recorded which). This TCR derives from a man between 25 and 39 years old with acute COVID-19. The CDR3 DNA reads as TGTGCCAGTAGTAAACAACCGGGACAGGGGAAGAATTCACCCCTCCACTTT. Its translation: CASSKQPGQGKNSPLHF. The full variable domain, in which reference TRBV19 and TRBJ1-6 provide the parts outside the CDR3, is DGGITQSPKYLFRKEGQNVTLSCEQNLNHDAMYWYRQDPGQGLRLIYYSQIVNDFQKGDIAEGYSVSREKKESFPLTVTSAQKNPTAFYLCASSKQPGQGKNSPLHFGNGTRLTVT.